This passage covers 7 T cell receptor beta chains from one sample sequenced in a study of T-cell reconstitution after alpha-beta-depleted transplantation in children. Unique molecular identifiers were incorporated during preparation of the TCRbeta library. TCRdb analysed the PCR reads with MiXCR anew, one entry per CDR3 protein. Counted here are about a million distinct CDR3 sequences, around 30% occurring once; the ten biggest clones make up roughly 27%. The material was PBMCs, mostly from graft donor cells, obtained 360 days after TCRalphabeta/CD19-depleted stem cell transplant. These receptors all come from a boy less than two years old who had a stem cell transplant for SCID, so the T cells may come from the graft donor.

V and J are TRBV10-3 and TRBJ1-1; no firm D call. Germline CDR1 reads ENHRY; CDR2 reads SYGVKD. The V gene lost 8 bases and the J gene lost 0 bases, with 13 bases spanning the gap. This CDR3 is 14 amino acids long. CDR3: CAISSGPMNTEAFF. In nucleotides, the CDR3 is TGTGCCATCTCATCCGGCCCGATGAACACTGAAGCTTTCTTT.

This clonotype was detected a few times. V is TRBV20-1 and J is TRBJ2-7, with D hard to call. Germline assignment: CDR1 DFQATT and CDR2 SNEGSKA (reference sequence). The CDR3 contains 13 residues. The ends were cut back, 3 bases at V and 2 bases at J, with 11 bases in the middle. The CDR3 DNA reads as TGCAGTGCTAGGAGTTTAGGGACCTACGAGCAGTACTTC. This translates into CSARSLGTYEQYF.

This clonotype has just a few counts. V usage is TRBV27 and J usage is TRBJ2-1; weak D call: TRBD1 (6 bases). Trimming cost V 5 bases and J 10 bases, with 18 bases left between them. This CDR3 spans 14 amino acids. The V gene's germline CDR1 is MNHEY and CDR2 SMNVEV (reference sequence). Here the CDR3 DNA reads TGTGCCAGCAGTAGGCCCCAAGGTAGGGGGGAGCAGTTCTTC. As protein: CASSRPQGRGEQFF.

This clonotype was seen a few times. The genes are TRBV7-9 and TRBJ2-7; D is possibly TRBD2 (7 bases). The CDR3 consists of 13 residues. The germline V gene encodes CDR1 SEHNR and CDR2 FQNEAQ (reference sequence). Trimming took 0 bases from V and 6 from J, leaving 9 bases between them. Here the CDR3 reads CASSLAGGLEQYF. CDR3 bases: TGTGCCAGCAGCTTAGCGGGGGGGCTCGAGCAGTACTTC.

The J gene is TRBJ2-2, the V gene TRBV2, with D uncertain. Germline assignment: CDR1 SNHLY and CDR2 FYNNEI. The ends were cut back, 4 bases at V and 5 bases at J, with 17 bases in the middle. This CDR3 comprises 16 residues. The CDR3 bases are TGTGCCAGCAGTGTGGCCCGCCTAGGGTATACCGGGGAGCTGTTTTTT. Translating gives CASSVARLGYTGELFF.

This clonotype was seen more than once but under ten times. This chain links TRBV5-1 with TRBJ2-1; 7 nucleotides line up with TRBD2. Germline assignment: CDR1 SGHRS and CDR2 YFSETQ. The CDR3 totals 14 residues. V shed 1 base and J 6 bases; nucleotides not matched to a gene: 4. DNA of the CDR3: TGCGCCAGCAGCTTGAGCGGGGTGATCAATGAGCAGTTCTTC. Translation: CASSLSGVINEQFF. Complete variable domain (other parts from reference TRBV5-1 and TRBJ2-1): KAGVTQTPRYLIKTRGQQVTLSCSPISGHRSVSWYQQTPGQGLQFLFEYFSETQRNKGNFPGRFSGRQFSNSRSEMNVSTLELGDSALYLCASSLSGVINEQFFGPGTRLTVL.

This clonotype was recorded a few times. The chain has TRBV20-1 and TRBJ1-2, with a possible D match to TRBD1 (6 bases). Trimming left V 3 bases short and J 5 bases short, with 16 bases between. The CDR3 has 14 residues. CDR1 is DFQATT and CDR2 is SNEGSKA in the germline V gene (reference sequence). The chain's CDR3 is CSASRGLNGYGYTF. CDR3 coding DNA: TGCAGTGCTAGCAGGGGCCTAAACGGGTATGGCTACACCTTC.